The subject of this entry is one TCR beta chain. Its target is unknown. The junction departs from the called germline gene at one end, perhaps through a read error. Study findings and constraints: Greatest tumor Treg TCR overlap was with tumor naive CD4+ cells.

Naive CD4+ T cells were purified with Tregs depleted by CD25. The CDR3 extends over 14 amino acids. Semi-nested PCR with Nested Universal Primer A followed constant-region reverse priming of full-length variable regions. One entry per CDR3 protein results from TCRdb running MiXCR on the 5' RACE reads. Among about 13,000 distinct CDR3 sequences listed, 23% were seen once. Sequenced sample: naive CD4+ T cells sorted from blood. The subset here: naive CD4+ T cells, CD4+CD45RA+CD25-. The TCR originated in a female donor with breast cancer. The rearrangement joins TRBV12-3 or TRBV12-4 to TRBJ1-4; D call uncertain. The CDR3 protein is CASSRQRHYERLFF. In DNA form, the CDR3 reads TGTGCCAGCAGTCGGCAGCGGCATTACGAAAGACTGTTTTTT.